This T cell receptor (beta chain) derives from a study of T cell clonality in common variable immunodeficiency. Equal genomic DNA amounts from CVID and control samples were sequenced. Assay: immunoSEQ multiplex PCR; the TCRdb copy retains only in-frame clones and omits some. The table records 30,000 to 40,000 clones without singletons, the ten largest covering approximately 9.4%. Patients and controls were mostly of Caucasian heritage. V gave up 5 bases and J gave up 4 bases, with 18 bases separating them. Germline values: CDR1 SGHDT, CDR2 YYEEEE. The CDR3 is 15 amino acids. At least ten counts were recorded for this clone. The sequenced fragment ends 3 residues before the CDR3 boundary, so the rest is inferred from the germline J gene.

This sequence was found in a person aged 18-70 years in good health. Specimen: peripheral blood mononuclear cells. The V gene is TRBV5-6, the J gene TRBJ1-2; TRBD1 is a possible D gene (6 bases). Partial CDR3 DNA: TGTGCCAGCAGGAACTACAGGGCTTCTCTCTATGGC. Protein product: CASRNYRASLYG. The entire CDR3 sequence reads CASRNYRASLYGYTF.